The 12 T cell receptor beta chains listed next were all sequenced from one sample in a study of blood T cell repertoires in COVID-19. Clones were read by immunoSEQ multiplex PCR, and TCRdb kept only the in-frame ones, dropping some. This sample carries approximately 210,000 clones, around nine tenths of them seen once, and the ten largest clones take 4.4%. The sample was peripheral blood. All receptors derive from a human donor in a cohort sampled during active COVID-19.

V and J are TRBV6-6 and TRBJ1-1; 11 nucleotides align to TRBD1. CDR1 and CDR2 from the germline V gene are MNHNY and SVGAGI (reference sequence). CDR3 length equals 16 residues. Losses at the gene ends were 6 bases for V and 4 bases for J; bases not matched to a gene: 10. The CDR3: CASSSGDRGVATEAFF. For the CDR3, the DNA is TGTGCCAGCAGCTCCGGGGACAGGGGGGTTGCCACTGAAGCTTTCTTT.

The chain recombines TRBV11-2 with TRBJ1-1, with 7 bases aligning to TRBD1. V was pared by 3 bases and J by 5 bases, with 12 bases of the junction left unmatched. This CDR3 has 16 amino acids. Per germline, CDR1 SGHAT and CDR2 FQNNGV. The CDR3 nucleotides read TGTGCCAGCAGCTTTTCACACCCAGGGGGAAGGACTGAAGCTTTCTTT. Translating gives CASSFSHPGGRTEAFF.

The J gene is TRBJ2-7, the V gene TRBV5-1; 7 positions agree with TRBD1. CDR3 length: 14 amino acids. From germline, CDR1 is SGHRS and CDR2 YFSETQ. Trimming at V came to 7 bases and at J to 2 bases, leaving 9 bases not matched to a gene. The CDR3 DNA reads as TGCGCCAGCCAGAGGGGGCTCTCCGCCTACGAGCAGTACTTC. Translation: CASQRGLSAYEQYF.

V and J are TRBV2 and TRBJ2-7; 8 bases are a match to TRBD1. Trimming cost V 6 bases and J 3 bases; bases outside gene matches: 7. Germline assignment: CDR1 SNHLY and CDR2 FYNNEI. The CDR3 runs 14 residues. CDR3 nucleotides: TGTGCCAGCAGAACGGGGACAGGACACTACGAGCAGTACTTC. It yields the protein CASRTGTGHYEQYF.

The rearrangement uses TRBV7-9 and TRBJ2-1, with 7 bases matching TRBD2. The CDR3 runs 14 residues. The germline CDR1 and CDR2 sequences are SEHNR and FQNEAQ (reference sequence). V gave up 7 bases and J gave up 8 bases; unmatched junction bases: 11. CDR3: CASTNAGGNYEQFF. DNA for the CDR3: TGTGCCAGCACCAACGCCGGGGGGAACTATGAGCAGTTCTTC.

Only one count was recorded for this clone. This chain connects TRBV3-1 (or the pseudogene TRBV3-2) to TRBJ1-2, with 8 bases that match TRBD1. Germline V CDR1 and CDR2: LGHDT, YNNKEL (reference sequence). The CDR3 is 15 residues long. Trimming at V came to 1 base and at J to 4 bases, leaving 5 bases not matched to a gene. In DNA, the CDR3 is TGTGCCAGCAGCCAAGCAGCAGGGGGCGCCTATGGCTACACCTTC. This sequence encodes CASSQAAGGAYGYTF.

The chain joins TRBV27 to TRBJ1-2, with 8 bases aligning to TRBD1. CDR1 is MNHEY and CDR2 is SMNVEV in the germline V gene (reference sequence). With V trimmed by 3 bases and J by 0 bases, 18 bases remained unmatched. The CDR3 consists of 20 residues. CDR3: CASSLEGRSGQASSNYGYTF. CDR3 coding DNA: TGTGCCAGCAGTTTGGAGGGCCGCTCGGGACAGGCCTCTTCTAACTATGGCTACACCTTC.

V usage is TRBV27 and J usage is TRBJ2-5; D is perhaps TRBD2 (7 bases). This CDR3 contains 18 residues. V was clipped by 2 bases and J by 5 bases, with 24 bases between them. The V gene's germline CDR1 is MNHEY and CDR2 SMNVEV (reference sequence). CDR3 DNA sequence: TGTGCCAGCAGTTTAAGGGGGGGGGCAGTACGCCAGGGGGAGACCCAGTACTTC. It translates to CASSLRGGAVRQGETQYF.

This clone was detected ten times or more. The V gene is TRBV10-1, the J gene TRBJ2-2, with 7 bases lining up with TRBD1. The CDR3 is 15 amino acids. The junction had 2 bases not matched to a gene; V was cut back by 4 bases and J by 0 bases. Germline lookup yields CDR1 WNHNN and CDR2 SYGVQD (reference sequence). In DNA, the CDR3 is TGCGCCAGCAGTGTTCAGGGGGCGAACACCGGGGAGCTGTTTTTT. Translating gives CASSVQGANTGELFF.

The genes are TRBV9 and TRBJ1-3, with 9 nucleotides matching TRBD1. Germline V CDR1 and CDR2: SGDLS, YYNGEE. J lost 2 bases, V lost 4 bases, and 7 bases had no gene match. The CDR3 sequence is 16 residues long. The DNA for the CDR3 is TGTGCCAGCAGCTTGACAGGGGGAAGGACTGGAAACACCATATATTTT. Translated: CASSLTGGRTGNTIYF. The entire variable domain, with the rest obtained from reference TRBV9 and TRBJ1-3, is as follows: DSGVTQTPKHLITATGQRVTLRCSPRSGDLSVYWYQQSLDQGLQFLIQYYNGEERAKGNILERFSAQQFPDLHSELNLSSLELGDSALYFCASSLTGGRTGNTIYFGEGSWLTVV.

The V and J genes are TRBV5-1 and TRBJ2-3, with 9 bases identical to TRBD1. After removal of 2 bases from V and 1 base from J, the junction contained 5 bases not matched to a gene. The CDR3 is 16 residues long. From germline, CDR1 is SGHRS and CDR2 YFSETQ. The CDR3 sequence is CASSLGDRAGTDTQYF. The CDR3 DNA sequence: TGCGCCAGCAGCTTAGGGGACAGGGCTGGCACAGATACGCAGTATTTT.

This chain links TRBV25-1 with TRBJ1-1, with D tentatively TRBD1 (6 bases). Germline V gives CDR1 MGHDK, CDR2 SYGVNS. The CDR3 contains 13 residues. The V end was cut by 4 bases, the J end by 4 bases, with 10 bases between. This CDR3 is CASSVQGSTEAFF. In nucleotides, the CDR3 is TGTGCCAGCAGTGTCCAGGGGAGCACTGAAGCTTTCTTT. The variable domain in full, completed from reference TRBV25-1 and TRBJ1-1, reads EADIYQTPRYLVIGTGKKITLECSQTMGHDKMYWYQQDPGMELHLIHYSYGVNSTEKGDLSSESTVSRIRTEHFPLTLESARPSHTSQYLCASSVQGSTEAFFGQGTRLTVV.